Described below is a single TCR beta chain sequence and its context. The CDR3 loop spans 11 amino acids. The V gene lost 6 bases and the J gene lost 5 bases, with 4 bases spanning the gap. Per the study methods: It was from reference gene primer amplification that nucleated cell counts were estimated. TCRdb's table, derived via immunoSEQ multiplex PCR, lists solely in-frame clones and lacks some. V, J and clone size were drawn from that table, and D and trimming were deduced from the DNA. The table lists 200,000 to 250,000 clones, around nine tenths of them singletons. This sample is part of a study of blood T cell repertoires in COVID-19. Study in general: Samples came from the United States, Italy and Spain, spanning acute and convalescent COVID-19. T cells, B-cell-depleted T cells, or PBMCs provided the cDNA or gDNA that served as material.

Sample: peripheral blood. V gene TRBV12-3 or TRBV12-4 combines with J gene TRBJ2-2; unclear D gene. The TCR comes from a man in his sixties who had recovered from COVID-19. The CDR3 is CASRATGELFF. Here the CDR3 DNA reads TGTGCCAGCAGGGCTACCGGGGAGCTGTTTTTT.